This T cell receptor (beta chain) derives from a study of identical twins. Regarding the study as a whole: The authors noted that invariant MAIT and iNKT cells could partly confound zero-insertion analyses. Models, which agreed with sharing between unrelated individuals, nonetheless underestimated the out-of-frame TCR alpha sharing seen in monozygotic twins.

In the case of this clonotype: The antigen remains undetermined.

Germline V gene lookup returns CDR1 MGHRA and CDR2 YSYEKL. V lost 4 bases and J lost 5, with 23 bases in between. The CDR3 totals 17 residues. Each CDR3 protein is one row after TCRdb ran MiXCR on the 5' RACE reads. The sample yields around 220,000 distinct CDR3 sequences, over 9.5% seen once. V is TRBV4-1 and J is TRBJ1-2; possibly TRBD1 for D (6 bases). Sequencing was done on a sample of memory T cells sorted from blood. This sequence was found in a man between 45 and 60 years old in good health. The CDR3 is CASSPALGGRGLYGYTF. CDR3 nucleotide sequence: TGCGCCAGCAGCCCCGCCCTCGGGGGTAGGGGGTTATATGGCTACACCTTC.